One and the same sample provided the 19 T cell receptor beta chains below, sequenced in a study of CD8+ T cells in alopecia areata. Regarding treatment: oral pan-JAK inhibitor, 5-10 mg twice daily. RNA extraction and reverse transcription yielded cDNA as sequencing template. Here immunoSEQ multiplex PCR was the method, and the copy in TCRdb shows in-frame clones only, minus some. Among some 180,000 clones listed, about 48% were seen once. The starting material was CD8+ T cells sorted from blood, obtained at week 24, from a patient treated with tofacitinib. The receptors were sampled from a human donor with alopecia areata.

The gene calls are TRBV5-1 and TRBJ1-1; 8 nucleotides agree with TRBD1. Germline CDR1 is SGHRS and CDR2 is YFSETQ. Unmatched junction bases numbered 5, after V lost 2 bases and J lost 2 bases. The CDR3 loop spans 15 amino acids. This chain's CDR3 is CASSFRTGQNTEAFF. In nucleotides, the CDR3 is TGCGCCAGCAGCTTCCGGACAGGGCAAAACACTGAAGCTTTCTTT. Full variable domain (outside the CDR3, taken from reference TRBV5-1 and TRBJ1-1): KAGVTQTPRYLIKTRGQQVTLSCSPISGHRSVSWYQQTPGQGLQFLFEYFSETQRNKGNFPGRFSGRQFSNSRSEMNVSTLELGDSALYLCASSFRTGQNTEAFFGQGTRLTVV.

This clone has just a few counts. The V gene is TRBV27, the J gene TRBJ1-4; D may be TRBD1 (5 bases). Germline V gene sequence: CDR1 MNHEY, CDR2 SMNVEV (reference sequence). V was clipped by 2 bases and J by 5 bases, with 18 bases between them. CDR3 length: 17 amino acids. CDR3 loop: CASSLVYRGPENEKLFF. DNA for the CDR3: TGTGCCAGCAGTTTAGTCTATCGGGGACCGGAGAATGAAAAACTGTTTTTT. Based on the CDR3 plus reference TRBV27 and TRBJ1-4, the full variable domain is EAQVTQNPRYLITVTGKKLTVTCSQNMNHEYMSWYRQDPGLGLRQIYYSMNVEVTDKGDVPEGYKVSRKEKRNFPLILESPSPNQTSLYFCASSLVYRGPENEKLFFGSGTQLSVL.

J is TRBJ1-1 and V is TRBV25-1; 9 bases align to TRBD1. The CDR3 contains 16 residues. Germline V CDR1 and CDR2: MGHDK, SYGVNS. Trimming at V came to 5 bases and at J to 10 bases, leaving 17 bases not matched to a gene. The CDR3 here is CASSPFTGGKRSGAFF. In DNA form, the CDR3 reads TGTGCCAGCAGTCCCTTCACAGGGGGCAAGAGGTCAGGAGCTTTCTTT.

The chain has TRBV13 and TRBJ1-1, with D unresolved. There are 13 residues in the CDR3. Per the germline V gene, CDR1 is PRHDT and CDR2 is FYEKMQ (reference sequence). V was pared by 5 bases and J by 4 bases, with 11 bases between. The CDR3: CASSPLGGTEAFF. CDR3 coding DNA: TGTGCCAGCAGCCCGCTTGGAGGCACTGAAGCTTTCTTT.

In this sample, this clone turned up a few times. The chain links TRBV29-1 to TRBJ2-1, with no clear D. This CDR3 has 10 residues. CDR1 SQVTM and CDR2 ANQGSEA come from the germline V gene. With 4 bases removed from V and 9 bases from J, the gap between germline ends came to 7 bases. The CDR3 protein is CSVGSGEQFF. CDR3 nucleotides: TGCAGCGTTGGTTCTGGTGAGCAGTTCTTC.

This rearrangement joins TRBV6-5 to TRBJ2-2, with 12 nucleotides matching TRBD2. The CDR3 sequence is 14 residues long. Germline V gives CDR1 MNHEY, CDR2 SVGAGI. V shed 10 bases, J shed 3 bases, and the junction held 3 bases outside the gene matches. CDR3 coding DNA: TGTGCCACCCGACTAGCGGGGGACACCGGGGAGCTGTTTTTT. Protein product: CATRLAGDTGELFF.

This clone occurred a few times. The rearrangement links TRBV30 to TRBJ2-7; 9 nucleotides match TRBD1. Germline V gene sequence: CDR1 GTSNPN, CDR2 SVGIG (reference sequence). V lost 3 bases and J lost 5; bases outside the gene matches: 11. The CDR3 consists of 15 residues. Written as DNA, the CDR3 is TGTGCCTGGAGCCTCCCGGGACAGGGTTTCCACGAGCAGTACTTC. Protein product: CAWSLPGQGFHEQYF.

The table lists this clone with a few counts. V is TRBV19 and J is TRBJ1-5, with a tentative D call TRBD1 (6 bases). Trimming took 9 bases from V and 4 from J, leaving 16 bases between them. Germline CDR1 is LNHDA and CDR2 is SQIVND (reference sequence). The CDR3 has 14 amino acids. The CDR3 DNA reads as TGTGCCAGCATCGGACAGAACTTGAATCAGCCCCAGCATTTT. Amino acid sequence: CASIGQNLNQPQHF.

This clone came up a few times. The V call is TRBV30, the J call TRBJ1-1; D remains unclear. CDR1 is GTSNPN and CDR2 is SVGIG in the germline V gene (reference sequence). The CDR3 totals 13 residues. Deletions cut 1 base from V and 4 bases from J, with 10 bases between. CDR3 DNA sequence: TGTGCCTGGAGTGGGGCCTCGGGCACTGAAGCTTTCTTT. Protein product: CAWSGASGTEAFF.

In its sample, this clone was seen a few times. The rearrangement links TRBV29-1 to TRBJ2-7; 7 bases align to TRBD2. V was pared by 2 bases and J by 3 bases, with 4 bases of the junction left unmatched. Germline CDR1 is SQVTM and CDR2 is ANQGSEA. There are 13 residues in the CDR3. CDR3 nucleotides: TGCAGCGTTGAAAAAGCGGGGCGCTACGAGCAGTACTTC. Translating gives CSVEKAGRYEQYF.

The table lists this clone with a few counts. V is TRBV29-1 and J is TRBJ1-1, with 9 bases that match TRBD1. The CDR3 is made up of 14 amino acids. Germline trimming cut 0 bases from V and 5 bases from J; bases unmatched to any gene: 4. Germline assignment: CDR1 SQVTM and CDR2 ANQGSEA. CDR3 sequence: CSVEDDRGRTEAFF. The CDR3 DNA is TGCAGCGTTGAAGACGACAGGGGGAGAACTGAAGCTTTCTTT.

CDR3 protein: CASSPGRDRTDTQYF. CDR3 coding DNA: TGTGCCAGCAGCCCCGGCAGGGACAGAACAGATACGCAGTATTTT. This chain connects TRBV13 to TRBJ2-3; TRBD1 matches at 7 bases. Germline CDR1 is PRHDT and CDR2 is FYEKMQ (reference sequence). The CDR3 is 15 residues long. The V segment lost 5 bases and the J segment 3 bases; nucleotides outside the gene matches: 8.

This chain joins TRBV30 and TRBJ2-2, with 9 positions matching TRBD1. The CDR3 is made up of 13 amino acids. The junction had 7 bases not matched to a gene; V was cut back by 0 bases and J by 14 bases. Germline CDR1 and CDR2: GTSNPN and SVGIG (reference sequence). The CDR3 bases are TGTGCCTGGAGTGTAGGGGGGACAGGGAAACTGTTTTTT. It is translated as CAWSVGGTGKLFF.

For this clone: The same CDR3 arises from other DNA sequences in this sample as well. The J gene is TRBJ1-1, the V gene TRBV29-1, with D uncertain. The V end lost 5 bases, the J end lost 1 base, and 2 bases lay between the germline ends. The CDR3 consists of 10 residues. Germline V gene sequence: CDR1 SQVTM, CDR2 ANQGSEA. CDR3 sequence (DNA): TGCAGCGTTCGGAACACTGAAGCTTTCTTT. Translation: CSVRNTEAFF. The complete variable domain, with remaining parts taken from reference TRBV29-1 and TRBJ1-1, reads SAVISQKPSRDICQRGTSLTIQCQVDSQVTMMFWYRQQPGQSLTLIATANQGSEATYESGFVIDKFPISRPNLTFSTLTVSNMSPEDSSIYLCSVRNTEAFFGQGTRLTVV.

This clone has only a few counts. The V and J genes are TRBV19 and TRBJ2-2, with 7 bases aligning to TRBD1. The CDR3 length is 14 residues. The ends lost 6 bases at V and 6 bases at J; junction bases unmatched: 7. CDR1 LNHDA and CDR2 SQIVND come from the germline V gene (reference sequence). CDR3 loop: CASSTGDFAGELFF. The DNA for the CDR3 is TGTGCCAGTAGCACAGGGGATTTCGCCGGGGAGCTGTTTTTT.

This clone was counted a few times. This sequence joins TRBV5-6 and TRBJ1-2; TRBD1 aligns across 10 bases. The germline V gene has CDR1 SGHDT and CDR2 YYEEEE. V gave up 5 bases and J gave up 7 bases; unmatched junction bases: 8. The CDR3 spans 14 residues. Here the CDR3 reads CASSPGTGAAGYTF. DNA of the CDR3: TGTGCCAGCAGTCCGGGGACAGGGGCCGCTGGCTACACCTTC.

This clone appeared a few times. This chain joins TRBV5-6 and TRBJ2-7; either TRBD1 or TRBD2 may supply D (5 bases each). The V gene's germline CDR1 is SGHDT and CDR2 YYEEEE. The CDR3 has 14 amino acids. The V end was cut by 0 bases, the J end by 0 bases, with 7 bases between. CDR3 nucleotide sequence: TGTGCCAGCAGCTTGGGGGACCTCTCCTACGAGCAGTACTTC. It translates to CASSLGDLSYEQYF.

With respect to this clone: The same CDR3 arises from other DNA sequences in this sample as well. J is TRBJ2-3 and V is TRBV7-9, with TRBD2 identical over 9 bases. J lost 0 bases, V lost 6 bases, and 4 bases had no gene match. The CDR3 extends over 15 amino acids. CDR1 and CDR2 from the germline V gene are SEHNR and FQNEAQ (reference sequence). CDR3 protein: CASSFSGGSTDTQYF. The DNA for the CDR3 is TGTGCCAGCAGTTTTAGCGGGGGAAGCACAGATACGCAGTATTTT.

This chain connects TRBV7-2 to TRBJ1-2; no definite D call. With 5 bases removed from V and 8 bases from J, the gap between germline ends came to 12 bases. This CDR3 is 12 amino acids long. CDR1 is SGHTA, CDR2 FQGNSA, per germline. The CDR3 loop reads CASSLEGLGYTF. The CDR3 DNA follows: TGTGCCAGCAGCCTAGAAGGCTTGGGCTACACCTTC.